This entry is about one T cell receptor (beta chain). It lacks a known antigen. No base-level quality is on record; no much larger clone is a single base apart. To sequence the TCRbeta CDR3 region, genomic DNA was isolated from the sorted cells. TCRbeta CDR3 regions were sequenced using the immunoSEQ Assay. As stored in TCRdb, this immuneACCESS dataset retains in-frame rearrangements with V and J assigned. A fraction of the clones does not appear; measured against another copy, unresolved V genes explain less than half of the discrepancy, and the remainder lacks a known reason. This sample lists about 76,000 clones; approximately 85% were detected once. The ten most abundant clones make up about 3.4% of the sample. Taken from cysteine to phenylalanine, the CDR3 has 16 residues. The entry retains the CDR3 DNA only, 48 bases that are in frame from base 1. Taken from the germline V gene, the CDR1 and CDR2 loops are SGHTA and FQGTGA. Ends trimmed: V by 4 bases, J by 7 bases; bases unmatched to a gene: 10.

The entry originates in a study of OX40 agonist ivuxolimab in advanced cancers. Broadly, across the study: Ivuxolimab was an agonistic, fully human IgG2 monoclonal antibody directed against OX40 (CD134), a costimulatory receptor. Intravenous ivuxolimab was administered to patients every 2 weeks at six dose levels: 0.01, 0.1, 0.3, 1.5, 3 and 10 mg/kg. Of the 50 to 55 patients in dose escalation, 19 had hepatocellular carcinoma, around 15 had melanoma, 9 had renal cell carcinoma and 9 had head and neck cancer. In the dose-escalation cohort, approximately 83% of patients were male, and the mean age was roughly 60 years with a range of roughly 23 to 79. Prior anti-PD-1, anti-PD-L1 or anti-CTLA-4 therapy was permitted, and approximately 41% of dose-escalation patients had received checkpoint inhibitors. Partial responses occurred in three dose-escalation patients, of whom one had hepatocellular carcinoma and two had cutaneous melanoma. The point of sequencing TCRbeta in the periphery was to test whether ivuxolimab changed TCR sequence diversity and drove clonal T-cell expansion. The paper reports the monotherapy dose-escalation portion (N of about 50 patients) of the phase I ivuxolimab trial. The full study reports these points: Low levels of normalized T-cell clonal expansion were also shown by some nonresponding patients. The antigen specificity of the clonally expanded peripheral T cells was not determined. At doses from 0.1 to 3.0 mg/kg, clonal expansion was seen in both CD4+ and CD8+ blood T cells between baseline and week 6. In the 0.1-3.0 mg/kg groups, partial responders were among the patients with the lowest normalized peripheral clonal expansion, particularly in CD8+ T cells. After ivuxolimab, more expanded clones were found on average in CD8+ T cells than in CD4+ T cells.

The trial excluded patients who had a history of autoimmune disease or were on systemic immunosuppression. Peripheral blood for TCR sequencing was collected from all dose cohorts at baseline, on cycle 4 day 1, and on cycle 7 day 1. Samples were obtained from an open-label, multicenter, first-in-human phase I dose-escalation trial of ivuxolimab. Adults with locally advanced or metastatic head and neck squamous cell, hepatocellular, melanoma or renal cell carcinoma were enrolled in the trial. Before TCR sequencing, CD4+ T cells and CD8+ T cells were sorted from peripheral blood as separate populations.

The TCR comes from an adult with an advanced solid tumor such as melanoma, head and neck, liver or kidney cancer. The rearrangement joined TRBV7-3 to TRBJ2-2, and 9 junction bases match TRBD1. Sequencing used CD4+ or CD8+ T cells sorted from blood, obtained in a trial of the OX40 agonist ivuxolimab. CDR3 reads: CASSSPRQGGSGELFF. In nucleotide form, the sequence is TGTGCCAGCAGCTCGCCGAGACAGGGGGGAAGCGGGGAGCTGTTTTTT. The CDR3, completed at both ends by the reference TRBV7-3 and TRBJ2-2 genes, gives the full variable domain GAGVSQTPSNKVTEKGKYVELRCDPISGHTALYWYRQSLGQGPEFLIYFQGTGAADDSGLPNDRFFAVRPEGSVSTLKIQRTERGDSAVYLCASSSPRQGGSGELFFGEGSRLTVL.